This TCR beta chain was profiled in a study of blood T cell repertoires in COVID-19. Assay used: immunoSEQ multiplex PCR; TCRdb lists only in-frame clones, some missing. The sample has 85,000 to 120,000 clones, 92% seen once. Germline V CDR1 and CDR2: MNHEY, SVGEGT. The CDR3 runs to 14 residues. Unmatched junction bases numbered 5, after V lost 4 bases and J lost 5 bases. The V and J genes are TRBV6-2 or TRBV6-3 and TRBJ2-3; 8 nucleotides line up with TRBD2. Input material: peripheral blood. The clonotype was recovered from a woman in her 50s with COVID-19, enrolled during active disease. The CDR3 region is CASSSGGARDTQYF. Here the CDR3 DNA reads TGTGCCAGCAGTTCCGGGGGGGCCCGAGATACGCAGTATTTT.